What follows is one TCR beta chain and its context. This sample was included in a study of blood T cell repertoires in COVID-19. Study-wide context: The analysed material was cDNA or gDNA that came from T cells, B-cell-depleted T cells, or PBMCs.

The authors' processing: Nucleated cell number was recorded as an estimate derived from reference gene primer amplification. TCRdb keeps only in-frame clones here, not all; method: immunoSEQ multiplex PCR. That table supplies the V and J calls and clone size; D and trimming were determined from the DNA. Here the sample spans 250,000 to 300,000 clones, about nine tenths being singletons. Seattle cases were enrolled at active infection and followed longitudinally. Trimming took 3 bases from V and 0 from J, leaving 9 bases between them. The CDR3 consists of 14 residues. CDR1 is DFQATT and CDR2 is SNEGSKA in the germline V gene (reference sequence).

This chain joins TRBV20-1 and TRBJ1-3; the D is unclear. The sequenced sample consisted of peripheral blood. The receptor's source is a woman aged 25 to 39 with COVID-19, enrolled during active disease. Here the CDR3 reads CSASPGVSGNTIYF. In DNA, the CDR3 is TGCAGTGCTAGTCCCGGTGTCTCTGGAAACACCATATATTTT.